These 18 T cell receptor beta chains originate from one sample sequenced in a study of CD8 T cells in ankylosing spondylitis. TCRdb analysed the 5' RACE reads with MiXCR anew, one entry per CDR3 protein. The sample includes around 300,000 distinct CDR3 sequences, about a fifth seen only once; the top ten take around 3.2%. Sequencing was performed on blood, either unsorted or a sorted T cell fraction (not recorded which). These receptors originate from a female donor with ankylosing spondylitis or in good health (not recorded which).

The CDR3: CASRLMAGNYGYTF. CDR3 DNA: TGTGCCAGCAGACTTATGGCCGGGAACTATGGCTACACCTTC. The rearrangement links TRBV12-3 or TRBV12-4 to TRBJ1-2; D is undetermined. V was cut by 6 bases and J by 2 bases, with 13 bases left in between. The CDR3 has 14 amino acids.

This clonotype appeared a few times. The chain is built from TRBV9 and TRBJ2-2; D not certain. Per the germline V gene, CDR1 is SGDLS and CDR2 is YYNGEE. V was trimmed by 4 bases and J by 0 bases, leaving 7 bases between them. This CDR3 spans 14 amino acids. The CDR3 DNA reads TGTGCCAGCAGCTCCCGAACGAACACCGGGGAGCTGTTTTTT. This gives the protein CASSSRTNTGELFF.

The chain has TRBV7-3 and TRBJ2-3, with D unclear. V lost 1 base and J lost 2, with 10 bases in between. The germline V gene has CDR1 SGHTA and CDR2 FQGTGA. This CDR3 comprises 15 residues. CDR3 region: CASSLSGRDTDTQYF. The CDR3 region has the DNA TGTGCCAGCAGCTTAAGCGGCAGAGACACAGATACGCAGTATTTT.

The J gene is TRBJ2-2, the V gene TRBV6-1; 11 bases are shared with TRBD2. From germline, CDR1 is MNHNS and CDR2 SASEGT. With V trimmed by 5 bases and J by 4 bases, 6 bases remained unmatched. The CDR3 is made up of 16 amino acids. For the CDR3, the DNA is TGTGCCAGCAGTCGACTTAGCGGGAGGGCCACCGGGGAGCTGTTTTTT. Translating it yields CASSRLSGRATGELFF.

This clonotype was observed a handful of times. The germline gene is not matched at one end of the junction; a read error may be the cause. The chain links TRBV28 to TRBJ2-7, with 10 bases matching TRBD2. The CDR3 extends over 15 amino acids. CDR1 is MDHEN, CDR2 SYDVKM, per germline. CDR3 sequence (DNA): TGTGCGAGCACTATCGGGCTAGCGGGAGTTGACGAGCAGTACTTC. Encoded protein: CASTIGLAGVDEQYF.

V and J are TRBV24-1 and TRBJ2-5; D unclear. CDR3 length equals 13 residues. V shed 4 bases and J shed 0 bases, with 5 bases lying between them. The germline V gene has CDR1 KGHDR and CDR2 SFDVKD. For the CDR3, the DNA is TGTGCCACCAGTGACCCCGACCAAGAGACCCAGTACTTC. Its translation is CATSDPDQETQYF.

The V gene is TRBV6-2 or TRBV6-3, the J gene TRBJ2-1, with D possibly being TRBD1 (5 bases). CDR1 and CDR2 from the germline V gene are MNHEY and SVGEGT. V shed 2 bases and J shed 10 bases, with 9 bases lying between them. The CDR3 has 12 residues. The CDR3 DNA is TGTGCCAGCAGTTACGGGGCATCCGAGCAGTTCTTC. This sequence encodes CASSYGASEQFF.

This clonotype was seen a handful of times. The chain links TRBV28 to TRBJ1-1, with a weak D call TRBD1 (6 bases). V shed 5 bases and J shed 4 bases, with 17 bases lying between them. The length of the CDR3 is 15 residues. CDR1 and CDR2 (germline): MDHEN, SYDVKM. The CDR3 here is CASSEAAKGGTEAFF. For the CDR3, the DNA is TGTGCCAGCAGTGAGGCAGCTAAGGGGGGCACTGAAGCTTTCTTT.

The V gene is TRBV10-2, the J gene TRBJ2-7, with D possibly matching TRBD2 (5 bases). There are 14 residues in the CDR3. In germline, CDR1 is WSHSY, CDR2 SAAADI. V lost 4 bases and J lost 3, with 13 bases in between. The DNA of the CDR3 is TGCGCCAGCAGTGCGGGGAGAAGTCACTACGAGCAGTACTTC. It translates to CASSAGRSHYEQYF.

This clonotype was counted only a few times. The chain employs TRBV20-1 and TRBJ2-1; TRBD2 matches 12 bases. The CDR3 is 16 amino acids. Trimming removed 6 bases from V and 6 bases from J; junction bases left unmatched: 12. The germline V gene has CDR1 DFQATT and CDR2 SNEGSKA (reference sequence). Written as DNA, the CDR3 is TGCAGTGCCCCGGGACTAGCGGGTTACTCAGCCAATGAGCAGTTCTTC. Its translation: CSAPGLAGYSANEQFF.

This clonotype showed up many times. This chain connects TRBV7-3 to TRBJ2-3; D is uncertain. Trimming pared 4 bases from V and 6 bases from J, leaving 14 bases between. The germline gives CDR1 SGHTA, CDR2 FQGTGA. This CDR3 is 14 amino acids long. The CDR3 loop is CASSSSPAEDTQYF. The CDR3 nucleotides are TGTGCCAGCAGCTCGTCACCAGCCGAGGATACGCAGTATTTT.

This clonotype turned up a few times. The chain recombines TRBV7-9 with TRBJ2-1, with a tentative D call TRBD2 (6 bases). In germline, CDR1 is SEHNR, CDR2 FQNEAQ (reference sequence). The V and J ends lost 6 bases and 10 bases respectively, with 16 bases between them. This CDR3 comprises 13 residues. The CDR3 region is CASSFRDSLEQFF. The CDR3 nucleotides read TGTGCCAGCAGTTTCCGGGACTCCTTGGAGCAGTTCTTC.

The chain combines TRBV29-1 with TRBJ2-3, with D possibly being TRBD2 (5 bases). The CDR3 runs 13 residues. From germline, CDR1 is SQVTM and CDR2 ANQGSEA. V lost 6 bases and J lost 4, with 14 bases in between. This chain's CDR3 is CSVGGGRSDTQYF. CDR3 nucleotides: TGCAGCGTAGGAGGCGGACGGTCAGATACGCAGTATTTT.

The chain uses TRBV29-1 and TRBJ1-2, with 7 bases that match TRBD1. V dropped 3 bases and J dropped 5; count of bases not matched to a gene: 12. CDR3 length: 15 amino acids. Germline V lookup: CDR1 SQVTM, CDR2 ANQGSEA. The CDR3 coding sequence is TGCAGCGTTGATAGGATTGGGACAGCCGAGTATGGCTACACCTTC. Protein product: CSVDRIGTAEYGYTF. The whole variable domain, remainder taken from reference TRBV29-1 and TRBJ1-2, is SAVISQKPSRDICQRGTSLTIQCQVDSQVTMMFWYRQQPGQSLTLIATANQGSEATYESGFVIDKFPISRPNLTFSTLTVSNMSPEDSSIYLCSVDRIGTAEYGYTFGSGTRLTVV.

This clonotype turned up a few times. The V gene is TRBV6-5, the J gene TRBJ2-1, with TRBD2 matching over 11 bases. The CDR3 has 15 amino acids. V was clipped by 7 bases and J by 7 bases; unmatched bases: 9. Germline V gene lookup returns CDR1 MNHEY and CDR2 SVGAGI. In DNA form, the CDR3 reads TGTGCCAGCAATTCGGGACTAGCGGATAGAAATGAGCAGTTCTTC. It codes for CASNSGLADRNEQFF.

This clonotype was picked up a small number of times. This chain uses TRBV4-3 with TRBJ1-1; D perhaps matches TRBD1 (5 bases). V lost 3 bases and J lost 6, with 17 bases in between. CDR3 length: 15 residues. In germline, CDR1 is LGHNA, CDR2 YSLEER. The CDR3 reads CASSHRGRLIAEAFF. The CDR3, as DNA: TGCGCCAGCAGCCACCGGGGCAGGCTCATTGCTGAAGCTTTCTTT.

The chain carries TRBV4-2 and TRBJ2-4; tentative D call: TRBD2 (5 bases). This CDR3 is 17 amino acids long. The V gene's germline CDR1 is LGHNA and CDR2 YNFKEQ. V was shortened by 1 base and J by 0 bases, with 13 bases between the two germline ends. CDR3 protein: CASSQVVGNLAKNIQYF. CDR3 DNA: TGTGCCAGCAGCCAAGTGGTCGGGAACCTAGCCAAAAACATTCAGTACTTC.

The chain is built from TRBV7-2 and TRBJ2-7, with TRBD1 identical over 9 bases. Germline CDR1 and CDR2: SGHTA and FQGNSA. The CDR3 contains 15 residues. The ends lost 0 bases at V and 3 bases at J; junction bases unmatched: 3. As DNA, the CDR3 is TGTGCCAGCAGCTTAGCGACAGGGGGGAGCTACGAGCAGTACTTC. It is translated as CASSLATGGSYEQYF. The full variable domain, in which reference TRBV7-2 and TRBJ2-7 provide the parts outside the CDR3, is GAGVSQSPSNKVTEKGKDVELRCDPISGHTALYWYRQSLGQGLEFLIYFQGNSAPDKSGLPSDRFSAERTGGSVSTLTIQRTQQEDSAVYLCASSLATGGSYEQYFGPGTRLTVT.